This TCR beta chain was recovered during a study of OX40 agonist ivuxolimab in advanced cancers. The table lists this clone with a few counts. Its antigen is as yet unknown. Study results and limitations: Normalized T-cell clonal expansion was also low in a subset of nonresponders.

Assay: immunoSEQ multiplex PCR; the TCRdb copy retains only in-frame clones and omits some. This repertoire shows over 85,000 clones, around 84% found once; its top ten account for approximately 1.2%. The sequenced sample was CD4+ or CD8+ T cells sorted from blood, obtained in a trial of the OX40 agonist ivuxolimab. This TCR came from an adult with an advanced solid tumor such as melanoma, head and neck, liver or kidney cancer.

CDR3 protein: CASSLRDMIGGELFF. The CDR3 coding sequence is TGTGCCAGCAGTTTACGGGACATGATCGGCGGGGAGCTGTTTTTT. The chain uses TRBV6-1 and TRBJ2-2; a possible D gene is TRBD1 (6 bases). CDR1 and CDR2 from the germline V gene are MNHNS and SASEGT. V was clipped by 5 bases and J by 7 bases, with 17 bases between them. The length of the CDR3 is 15 residues.